This T cell receptor beta chain was observed in a study of Ad26.COV2.S vaccination and SARS-CoV-2 variants. CDR3 size: 13 residues. V shed 7 bases and J shed 2 bases, with 9 bases lying between them. CDR1 and CDR2 from the germline V gene are SGHNT and YYREEE (reference sequence). Treatment specified: over 15 received Ad26.COV2.S at low or high dose, single or two shots; 5 received placebo; per-sample allocation not given. Sampling occurred on day 63 after the first vaccine or placebo injection. With respect to this clone: The antigen is undetermined.

Regarding the study as a whole: There was reportedly substantial breadth in spike-specific CD8+ and CD4+ T cell responses after vaccination.

Here immunoSEQ multiplex PCR was the method, and the copy in TCRdb shows in-frame clones only, minus some. The table shows around 300,000 clones, with around 88% occurring only once. The chain joins TRBV5-4 to TRBJ2-2; D is unclear. The specimen was peripheral blood, collected in a trial of Ad26.COV2.S vaccine versus placebo. The sequence came from a person aged 18-65 years who received the Ad26.COV2.S COVID-19 vaccine or a placebo. This CDR3 reads CASVEDNTGELFF. The CDR3, as DNA: TGTGCCAGCGTCGAGGACAACACCGGGGAGCTGTTTTTT.